The 20 T cell receptor beta chains below were found in one sample sequenced in a study of cytomegalovirus exposure and HLA in healthy donors. 60 Vbeta and 13 Jbeta primers were used in PCR. Generated by immunoSEQ multiplex PCR, the TCRdb table keeps only in-frame clones and is missing some. The sample holds 95,000 to 100,000 clones; over 75% are singletons and the top ten take more than 3%. Specimen: PBMCs. The receptors come from a female donor in good health and CMV-seropositive.

This chain joins TRBV7-9 and TRBJ2-4, with D hard to call. Germline-derived CDR1 and CDR2 are SEHNR and FQNEAQ (reference sequence). The V end lost 2 bases, the J end lost 0 bases, and 8 bases lay between the germline ends. The CDR3 has 15 amino acids. The CDR3 region is CASSLPRIAKNIQYF. The CDR3 DNA is TGTGCCAGCAGCTTACCCAGGATAGCCAAAAACATTCAGTACTTC.

V is TRBV7-6 and J is TRBJ2-1, with D possibly TRBD1 on 5 matching bases. The germline V and J ends were trimmed by 6 bases and 8 bases, with 14 bases remaining between them. CDR3 size: 13 residues. Looked up from germline, CDR1 is SGHVS and CDR2 is FNYEAQ. In DNA, the CDR3 is TGTGCCAGCAGTTACTGGGGCCGGGATGAGCAGTTCTTC. It is translated as CASSYWGRDEQFF.

This chain links TRBV5-3 with TRBJ1-5; a weak D match, TRBD1 (5 bases). TRBV5-3 carries the ORF label, with uncertain function. This CDR3 contains 19 residues. V gave up 4 bases and J gave up 5 bases, with 28 bases separating them. CDR3 protein: CARSPDCPGKDSLDQPQHF. CDR3 bases: TGTGCCAGAAGCCCTGATTGTCCAGGGAAAGATTCTTTGGATCAGCCCCAGCATTTT.

The chain joins TRBV28 to TRBJ2-7, with TRBD2 matching over 7 bases. V was pared by 2 bases and J by 3 bases, with 4 bases of the junction left unmatched. There are 14 residues in the CDR3. CDR1 is MDHEN and CDR2 is SYDVKM in the germline V gene. The DNA for the CDR3 is TGTGCCAGCAGTTTAATCACTAGCGTCTACGAGCAGTACTTC. The encoded protein is CASSLITSVYEQYF.

V and J are TRBV29-1 and TRBJ1-4, with D tentatively TRBD1 (5 bases). The CDR3 has 14 amino acids. The germline V gene encodes CDR1 SQVTM and CDR2 ANQGSEA. Trimming cost V 2 bases and J 3 bases, with 10 bases left between them. The CDR3 here is CSVEFTGANEKLFF. The CDR3 DNA follows: TGCAGCGTTGAATTTACGGGGGCTAATGAAAAACTGTTTTTT.

The chain is built from TRBV28 and TRBJ1-1, with TRBD1 identical over 7 bases. Looked up from germline, CDR1 is MDHEN and CDR2 is SYDVKM. This CDR3 contains 14 residues. V lost 2 bases and J lost 5; bases outside the gene matches: 5. The CDR3 DNA is TGTGCCAGCAGTTTACCGGTCAGGGGGACTGAAGCTTTCTTT. This encodes CASSLPVRGTEAFF.

The chain recombines TRBV14 with TRBJ2-1; 11 positions match TRBD2. Germline V gene data show CDR1 as SGHDN and CDR2 as FVKESK. The J segment lost 8 bases and the V segment lost 3 bases, leaving 6 bases of the junction unmatched. The CDR3 covers 15 residues. This CDR3 reads CASSQTSGMSHEQFF. For the CDR3, the DNA is TGTGCCAGCAGCCAGACTAGCGGGATGAGCCATGAGCAGTTCTTC. The whole variable domain, filled in from reference TRBV14 and TRBJ2-1, reads EAGVTQFPSHSVIEKGQTVTLRCDPISGHDNLYWYRRVMGKEIKFLLHFVKESKQDESGMPNNRFLAERTGGTYSTLKVQPAELEDSGVYFCASSQTSGMSHEQFFGPGTRLTVL.

The V gene is TRBV19, the J gene TRBJ1-5; TRBD1 is a possible D gene (6 bases). The CDR3 sequence is 15 residues long. Germline V gives CDR1 LNHDA, CDR2 SQIVND (reference sequence). The V gene lost 8 bases and the J gene lost 0 bases, with 14 bases spanning the gap. The CDR3 nucleotides read TGTGCCAGTTCGGCCCAGGGGTATAGCAATCAGCCCCAGCATTTT. Translating gives CASSAQGYSNQPQHF.

This clone was observed once. This sequence joins TRBV29-1 and TRBJ1-2; 7 bases line up with TRBD1. Trimming cost V 5 bases and J 8 bases; bases outside gene matches: 11. The CDR3 has 13 amino acids. CDR1 SQVTM and CDR2 ANQGSEA come from the germline V gene. The CDR3 coding sequence is TGCAGCGTTCTTAGGACAGGTAGTAGGGGCTACACCTTC. Protein product: CSVLRTGSRGYTF.

The chain carries TRBV7-2 and TRBJ1-5; D gene ambiguous. V was shortened by 3 bases and J by 4 bases, with 10 bases between the two germline ends. The CDR3 is 14 amino acids. The germline CDR1 and CDR2 sequences are SGHTA and FQGNSA. The CDR3 nucleotides read TGTGCCAGCAGCTTTCGCAGGCAGAATCAGCCCCAGCATTTT. It is translated as CASSFRRQNQPQHF.

The chain uses TRBV19 and TRBJ2-7; 12 bases are shared with TRBD2. The CDR3 extends over 16 amino acids. Germline loops: CDR1 LNHDA, CDR2 SQIVND (reference sequence). The V gene end was trimmed by 5 bases and the J gene end by 2 bases; junction bases not matched to a gene: 7. The CDR3 loop is CASSSRTSGKTYEQYF. The CDR3 nucleotides read TGTGCCAGTAGTTCCAGGACTAGCGGGAAGACCTACGAGCAGTACTTC. The full variable domain, completed using reference TRBV19 and TRBJ2-7, is DGGITQSPKYLFRKEGQNVTLSCEQNLNHDAMYWYRQDPGQGLRLIYYSQIVNDFQKGDIAEGYSVSREKKESFPLTVTSAQKNPTAFYLCASSSRTSGKTYEQYFGPGTRLTVT.

The chain employs TRBV7-2 and TRBJ1-5; D gene uncertain. Germline-derived CDR1 and CDR2 are SGHTA and FQGNSA. The V and J ends lost 0 bases and 7 bases respectively, with 10 bases between them. The CDR3 is made up of 14 amino acids. The CDR3: CASSLALGSQPQHF. DNA of the CDR3: TGTGCCAGCAGCTTAGCGTTAGGGAGCCAGCCCCAGCATTTT.

The genes are TRBV2 and TRBJ1-3; no clear D. Germline-derived CDR1 and CDR2 are SNHLY and FYNNEI. The CDR3 spans 16 residues. Trimming took off 8 bases at V and 1 base at J, with 18 bases between the two ends. CDR3: CASEVTATESGNTIYF. In DNA form, the CDR3 reads TGTGCCAGCGAGGTAACGGCTACGGAGTCTGGAAACACCATATATTTT.

The chain links TRBV5-4 to TRBJ1-1, with 8 bases aligning to TRBD1. V was clipped by 5 bases and J by 1 base; unmatched bases: 7. Germline-derived CDR1 and CDR2 are SGHNT and YYREEE (reference sequence). The CDR3 runs 15 residues. The CDR3 region is CASRLGQGPNTEAFF. CDR3 DNA: TGTGCCAGCAGACTCGGACAGGGACCGAACACTGAAGCTTTCTTT.

The CDR3 loop is CASSARGAHTYNEQFF. In nucleotides, the CDR3 is TGTGCCAGCAGTGCCAGGGGGGCCCACACCTACAATGAGCAGTTCTTC. This chain connects TRBV2 to TRBJ2-1, with TRBD1 as a possible D gene (7 bases). Germline V gene data show CDR1 as SNHLY and CDR2 as FYNNEI. V was pared by 4 bases and J by 2 bases, with 15 bases between. The CDR3 is 16 amino acids.

The sample holds one count of this clone. The V call is TRBV14, the J call TRBJ2-1, with 8 positions matching TRBD1. This CDR3 is built from 18 residues. CDR1 is SGHDN and CDR2 is FVKESK in the germline V gene. J lost 2 bases, V lost 0 bases, and 9 bases had no gene match. CDR3 DNA: TGTGCCAGCAGCCAAGATGTCAGGGGGCCCCCTCCCTACAATGAGCAGTTCTTC. Amino acid sequence: CASSQDVRGPPPYNEQFF.

The genes are TRBV9 and TRBJ2-5; perhaps TRBD1 as D (5 bases). Deletions cut 4 bases from V and 1 base from J, with 11 bases between. Germline V gene sequence: CDR1 SGDLS, CDR2 YYNGEE. The CDR3 is made up of 14 amino acids. The CDR3, as DNA: TGTGCCAGCAGCCCCGCAGGGTTCCAAGAGACCCAGTACTTC. Translated: CASSPAGFQETQYF.

This rearrangement joins TRBV28 to TRBJ1-5; TRBD1 matches 8 bases. After removal of 7 bases from V and 5 bases from J, the junction contained 4 bases not matched to a gene. The CDR3 has 13 residues. Germline V lookup: CDR1 MDHEN, CDR2 SYDVKM. CDR3 residues: CASILDRDQPQHF. Written as DNA, the CDR3 is TGTGCCAGCATCCTGGACAGGGATCAGCCCCAGCATTTT.

The chain joins TRBV30 to TRBJ2-1; D is unresolved. Germline assignment: CDR1 GTSNPN and CDR2 SVGIG (reference sequence). Trimming took 2 bases from V and 8 from J, leaving 10 bases between them. The CDR3 consists of 12 residues. CDR3 sequence (DNA): TGTGCCTGGAGTTCCAATAGCTATGAGCAGTTCTTC. It yields the protein CAWSSNSYEQFF.

V usage is TRBV5-5 and J usage is TRBJ1-1; TRBD1 is a possible D gene (5 bases). V lost 6 bases and J 6 bases, leaving 24 bases between the germline ends. This CDR3 comprises 16 residues. Per the germline V gene, CDR1 is SGHKS and CDR2 is YYEKEE (reference sequence). The CDR3 DNA reads TGTGCCAGCACCTTCGAGGAAGGCAGGGTCTTCGCTGAAGCTTTCTTT. Translation gives CASTFEEGRVFAEAFF.